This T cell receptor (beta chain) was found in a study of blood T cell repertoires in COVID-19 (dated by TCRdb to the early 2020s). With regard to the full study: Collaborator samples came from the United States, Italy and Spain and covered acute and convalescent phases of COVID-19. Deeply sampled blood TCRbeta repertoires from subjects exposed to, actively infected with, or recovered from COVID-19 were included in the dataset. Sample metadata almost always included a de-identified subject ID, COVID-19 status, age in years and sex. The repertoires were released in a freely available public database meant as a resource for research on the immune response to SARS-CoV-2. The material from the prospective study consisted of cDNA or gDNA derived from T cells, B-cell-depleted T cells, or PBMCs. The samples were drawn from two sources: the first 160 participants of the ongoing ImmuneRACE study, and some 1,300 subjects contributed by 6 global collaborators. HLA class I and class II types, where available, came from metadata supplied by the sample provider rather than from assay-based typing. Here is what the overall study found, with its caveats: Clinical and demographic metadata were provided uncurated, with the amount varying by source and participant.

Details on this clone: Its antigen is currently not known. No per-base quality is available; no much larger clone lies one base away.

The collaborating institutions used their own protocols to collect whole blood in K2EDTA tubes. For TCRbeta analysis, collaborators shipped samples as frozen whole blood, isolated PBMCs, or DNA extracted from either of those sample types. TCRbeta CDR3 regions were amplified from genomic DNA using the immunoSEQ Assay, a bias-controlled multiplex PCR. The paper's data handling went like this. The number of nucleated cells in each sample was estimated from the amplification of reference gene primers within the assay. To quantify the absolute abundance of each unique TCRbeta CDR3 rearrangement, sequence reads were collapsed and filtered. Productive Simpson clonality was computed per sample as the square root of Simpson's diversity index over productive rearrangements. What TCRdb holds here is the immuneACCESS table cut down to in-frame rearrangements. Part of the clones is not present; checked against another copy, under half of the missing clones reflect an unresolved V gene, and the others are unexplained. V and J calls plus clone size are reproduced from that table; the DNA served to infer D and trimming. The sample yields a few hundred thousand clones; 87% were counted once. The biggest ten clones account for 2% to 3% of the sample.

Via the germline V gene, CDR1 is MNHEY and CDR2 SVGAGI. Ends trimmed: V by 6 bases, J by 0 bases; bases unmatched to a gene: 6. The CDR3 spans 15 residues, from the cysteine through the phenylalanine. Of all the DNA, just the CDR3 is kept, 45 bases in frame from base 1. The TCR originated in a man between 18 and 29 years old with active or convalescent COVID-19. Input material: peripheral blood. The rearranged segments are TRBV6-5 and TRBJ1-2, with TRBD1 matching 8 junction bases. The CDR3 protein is CASRPQGATNYGYTF. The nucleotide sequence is TGTGCCAGCAGACCCCAGGGGGCGACTAACTATGGCTACACCTTC.